The 15 T cell receptor beta chains below were found in one sample sequenced in a study of shared clonotypes between healthy human individuals. Repertoires were generated with immunoSEQ multiplex PCR, while TCRdb's copy carries only in-frame clones and drops some. The sample contains over 95,000 clones, around 65% of which appear only once. Sequenced sample: memory CD8+ T cells sorted from blood. The subset is: CD45RO+ cells pooled with CCR7-negative TemRA cells. The receptors here all came from a woman between 25 and 40 years old in good health.

The chain is built from TRBV28 and TRBJ1-1; D remains unclear. The germline CDR1 and CDR2 sequences are MDHEN and SYDVKM. The CDR3 totals 13 residues. Trimming removed 9 bases at V and 3 bases at J, with 14 bases between. This chain's CDR3 is CASSAHRHTEAFF. CDR3 nucleotides: TGTGCCAGTTCGGCCCACAGACACACTGAAGCTTTCTTT.

The gene calls are TRBV11-2 and TRBJ2-1; D possibly uses TRBD1 or TRBD2 (5 bases each). CDR3 length: 15 residues. Germline lookup yields CDR1 SGHAT and CDR2 FQNNGV. V was shortened by 5 bases and J by 7 bases, with 18 bases between the two germline ends. CDR3 DNA sequence: TGTGCCAGCAGCCCCAGACAGCGGTCGGGAAATGAGCAGTTCTTC. Its protein product is CASSPRQRSGNEQFF. The full variable domain, in which reference TRBV11-2 and TRBJ2-1 provide the parts outside the CDR3, is EAGVAQSPRYKIIEKRQSVAFWCNPISGHATLYWYQQILGQGPKLLIQFQNNGVVDDSQLPKDRFSAERLKGVDSTLKIQPAKLEDSAVYLCASSPRQRSGNEQFFGPGTRLTVL.

This rearrangement joins TRBV4-1 to TRBJ2-7; 9 bases map to TRBD2. Germline loops: CDR1 MGHRA, CDR2 YSYEKL. The CDR3 runs to 14 residues. With 4 bases clipped from V and 2 bases from J, the junction kept 3 bases outside the gene matches. CDR3 DNA: TGCGCCAGCAGCCCCCTAGCGGGGACCTACGAGCAGTACTTC. It encodes CASSPLAGTYEQYF.

The table lists this clone with a count of one. The chain joins TRBV4-1 to TRBJ1-1; 9 positions match TRBD1. This CDR3 has 15 amino acids. Per the germline V gene, CDR1 is MGHRA and CDR2 is YSYEKL. V gave up 0 bases and J gave up 4 bases; unmatched junction bases: 3. The CDR3 sequence: CASSQEGGQGTEAFF. Written as DNA, the CDR3 is TGCGCCAGCAGCCAAGAGGGGGGACAGGGCACTGAAGCTTTCTTT.

V is TRBV6-1 and J is TRBJ2-1; D is ambiguous. V was shortened by 2 bases and J by 9 bases, with 5 bases between the two germline ends. Per germline, CDR1 MNHNS and CDR2 SASEGT. CDR3 length: 11 amino acids. The CDR3 loop reads CASSEPIEQFF. CDR3 DNA sequence: TGTGCCAGCAGTGAACCAATTGAGCAGTTCTTC.

The chain links TRBV11-3 to TRBJ2-1; D ambiguous. Trimming removed 4 bases at V and 6 bases at J, with 10 bases between. Germline CDR1 reads SGHNT; CDR2 reads YENEEA. There are 13 residues in the CDR3. DNA of the CDR3: TGTGCCAGCAGCTCAACAGACGTCAATGAGCAGTTCTTC. Residues: CASSSTDVNEQFF.

This chain joins TRBV4-1 and TRBJ1-4; TRBD1 agrees at 7 bases. The germline CDR1 and CDR2 sequences are MGHRA and YSYEKL. There are 14 residues in the CDR3. V trimming: 6 bases; J trimming: 7 bases; junction bases outside the gene matches: 8. CDR3 protein: CASSQQGRGEKLFF. CDR3 nucleotide sequence: TGCGCCAGCAGTCAACAGGGGAGAGGTGAAAAACTGTTTTTT.

V and J are TRBV5-5 and TRBJ2-1; a possible D gene is TRBD2 (6 bases). This CDR3 has 17 residues. V lost 9 bases to trimming and J lost 5 bases, with 27 bases between them. Germline V gene data show CDR1 as SGHKS and CDR2 as YYEKEE (reference sequence). DNA for the CDR3: TGTGCCACCTCCCGGATAATGTTGGGCGGGGTAAACAATGAGCAGTTCTTC. This translates into CATSRIMLGGVNNEQFF. The full variable domain, rest sourced from reference TRBV5-5 and TRBJ2-1, is DAGVTQSPTHLIKTRGQQVTLRCSPISGHKSVSWYQQVLGQGPQFIFQYYEKEERGRGNFPDRFSARQFPNYSSELNVNALLLGDSALYLCATSRIMLGGVNNEQFFGPGTRLTVL.

This clone has ten or more counts. CDR3 in amino acids: CAISLTEENTEAFF. CDR3 nucleotides: TGTGCCATCAGCCTAACGGAAGAAAACACTGAAGCTTTCTTT. The chain links TRBV10-3 to TRBJ1-1; D not certain. The CDR3 contains 14 residues. Germline V gene lookup returns CDR1 ENHRY and CDR2 SYGVKD. V lost 6 bases to trimming and J lost 2 bases, with 13 bases between them.

The V and J genes are TRBV7-9 and TRBJ2-5; D may be TRBD2 (6 bases). Germline V gives CDR1 SEHNR, CDR2 FQNEAQ (reference sequence). The length of the CDR3 is 15 residues. Trimming left V 1 base short and J 3 bases short, with 12 bases between. Here the CDR3 DNA reads TGTGCCAGCAGCTTAGGGGACTGGGGTGAAGAGACCCAGTACTTC. It is translated as CASSLGDWGEETQYF.

The chain couples TRBV21-1 to TRBJ1-5; the D call TRBD1 from the table was never checked on the DNA. TRBV21-1 is flagged as a pseudogene. This CDR3 region has 21 residues. CDR3 nucleotides: TGTGCCAGCAGCAATGGGATCTGGGGACAGGGGGTCCCATTTAGCAATCAGCCCCAGCATTTT. Protein product: CASSNGIWGQGVPFSNQPQHF.

The rearrangement joins TRBV6-6 to TRBJ1-3; D uncertain. Trimming took off 1 base at V and 5 bases at J, with 3 bases between the two ends. The CDR3 runs 12 residues. CDR1 and CDR2 from the germline V gene are MNHNY and SVGAGI (reference sequence). CDR3 bases: TGTGCCAGCAGTTACTTCCGAAACACCATATATTTT. Protein: CASSYFRNTIYF.

The chain is built from TRBV4-1 and TRBJ2-2, with 11 bases lining up with TRBD2. CDR3 length: 20 amino acids. The J segment lost 2 bases and the V segment lost 4 bases, leaving 15 bases of the junction unmatched. The V gene's germline CDR1 is MGHRA and CDR2 YSYEKL. CDR3 DNA: TGCGCCAGCAGCCCTATCACGGGGAGACTAGCGGGGATAAACACCGGGGAGCTGTTTTTT. Protein: CASSPITGRLAGINTGELFF.

This clone was detected ten times or more. CDR3 in DNA: TGTGCCAGCAGTGAAAGCGGAACTAACAATGAGCAGTTCTTC. It specifies CASSESGTNNEQFF. The chain is built from TRBV6-4 and TRBJ2-1, with D possibly being TRBD2 (5 bases). Per germline, CDR1 MRHNA and CDR2 SNTAGT. Trimming stripped 3 bases from V and 5 bases from J, with 11 bases between. The CDR3 is made up of 14 amino acids.

The V call is TRBV10-3, the J call TRBJ1-1; D may be TRBD1 (6 bases). CDR1 and CDR2 (germline): ENHRY, SYGVKD. Deletions cut 5 bases from V and 3 bases from J, with 19 bases between. The CDR3 loop spans 16 amino acids. CDR3 sequence reads: CAISLDRFNMDTEAFF. CDR3 nucleotides: TGTGCCATCAGTCTCGACAGGTTCAATATGGACACTGAAGCTTTCTTT.